Sequencing of this TCR gamma chain was carried out in a study of Vδ1+ human thymocytes. The study, taken as a whole, reports: In the thymus, TRG and TRD repertoires looked highly polyclonal with Gaussian CDR3 lengths.

In the case of this clone: Its antigen is not known.

Extracted RNA was reverse transcribed into cDNA. The CDR3 regions were amplified by multiplex PCR from V-gene primers to a constant-region primer. TCRdb made new clone calls on the multiplex PCR reads using CATT. The data hold 7,500 to 10,000 gamma-chain clones, with 55% to 60% observed a single time. CDR1 and CDR2 (germline): EGSTGY, YDSYTSSV. V was clipped by 3 bases and J by 3 bases; unmatched bases: 8. The length of the CDR3 is 14 residues. V is TRGV4 and J is TRGJ1 or TRGJ2. TCRdb lists no J gene, so it was determined here by aligning the DNA to germline. This TCR was sampled from a girl less than two years old who had congenital heart surgery. The sample consisted of Vdelta1+ gamma-delta thymocytes from the thymus. As to subset: FACS-sorted CD3+ TCRalphabeta- TCRVdelta1+ TCRVdelta2- thymocytes. The CDR3 is CATWDRGGYYKKLF. In DNA form, the CDR3 reads TGTGCCACCTGGGATCGAGGGGGTTATTATAAGAAACTCTTT.